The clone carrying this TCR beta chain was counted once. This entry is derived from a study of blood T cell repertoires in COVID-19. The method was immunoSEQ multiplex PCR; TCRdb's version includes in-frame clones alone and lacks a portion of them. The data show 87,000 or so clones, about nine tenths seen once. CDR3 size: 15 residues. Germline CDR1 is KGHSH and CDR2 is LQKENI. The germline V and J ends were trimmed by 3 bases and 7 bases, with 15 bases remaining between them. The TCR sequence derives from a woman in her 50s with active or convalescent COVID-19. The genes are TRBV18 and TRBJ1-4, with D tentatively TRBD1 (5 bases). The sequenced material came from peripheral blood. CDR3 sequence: CASSPRAPGGEKLFF. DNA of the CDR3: TGTGCCAGCTCACCGAGGGCACCCGGGGGTGAAAAACTGTTTTTT.